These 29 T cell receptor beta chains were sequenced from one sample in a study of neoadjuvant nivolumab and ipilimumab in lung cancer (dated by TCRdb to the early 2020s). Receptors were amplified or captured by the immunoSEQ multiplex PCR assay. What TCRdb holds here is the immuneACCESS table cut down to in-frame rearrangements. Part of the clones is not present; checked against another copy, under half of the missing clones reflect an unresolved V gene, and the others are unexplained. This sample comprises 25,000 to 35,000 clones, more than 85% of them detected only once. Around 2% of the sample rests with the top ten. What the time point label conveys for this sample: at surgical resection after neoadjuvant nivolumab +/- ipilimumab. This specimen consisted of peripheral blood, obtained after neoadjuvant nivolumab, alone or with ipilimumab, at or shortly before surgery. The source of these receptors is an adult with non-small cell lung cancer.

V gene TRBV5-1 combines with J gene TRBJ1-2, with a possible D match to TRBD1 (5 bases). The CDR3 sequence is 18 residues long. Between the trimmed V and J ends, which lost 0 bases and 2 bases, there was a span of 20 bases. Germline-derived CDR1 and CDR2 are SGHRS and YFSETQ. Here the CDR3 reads CASSLVLGTYGRNYGYTF. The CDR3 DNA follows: TGCGCCAGCAGCTTGGTCCTGGGGACTTACGGACGGAACTATGGCTACACCTTC.

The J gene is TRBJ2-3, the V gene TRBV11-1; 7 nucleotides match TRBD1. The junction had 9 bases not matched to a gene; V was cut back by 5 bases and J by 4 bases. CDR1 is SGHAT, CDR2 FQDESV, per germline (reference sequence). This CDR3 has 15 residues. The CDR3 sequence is CASSADRVVADTQYF. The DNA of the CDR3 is TGTGCCAGCAGCGCCGACAGGGTGGTAGCAGATACGCAGTATTTT.

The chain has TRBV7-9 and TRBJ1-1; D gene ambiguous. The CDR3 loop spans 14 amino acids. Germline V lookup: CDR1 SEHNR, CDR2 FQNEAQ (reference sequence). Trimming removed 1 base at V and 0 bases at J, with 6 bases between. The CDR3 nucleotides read TGTGCCAGCAGCTTAGTAGCTCTGAACACTGAAGCTTTCTTT. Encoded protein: CASSLVALNTEAFF.

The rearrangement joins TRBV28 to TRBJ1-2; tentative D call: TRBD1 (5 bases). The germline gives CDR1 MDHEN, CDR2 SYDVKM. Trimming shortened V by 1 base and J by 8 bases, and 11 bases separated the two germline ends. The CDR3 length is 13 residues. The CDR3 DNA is TGTGCCAGCAGTTTATCAGGGAGTGGAGGCTACACCTTC. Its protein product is CASSLSGSGGYTF.

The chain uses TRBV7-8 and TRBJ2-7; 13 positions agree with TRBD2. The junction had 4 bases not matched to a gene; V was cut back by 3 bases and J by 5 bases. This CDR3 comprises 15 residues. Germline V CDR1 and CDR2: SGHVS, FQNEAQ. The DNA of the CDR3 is TGTGCCAGCAGCTTGCCCGGGACTAGCGGGAACGAGCAGTACTTC. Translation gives CASSLPGTSGNEQYF.

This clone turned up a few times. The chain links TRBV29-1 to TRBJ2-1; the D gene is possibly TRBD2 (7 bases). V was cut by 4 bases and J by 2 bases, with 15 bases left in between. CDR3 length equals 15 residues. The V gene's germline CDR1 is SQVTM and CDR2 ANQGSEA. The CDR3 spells CSVVGGGGTYNEQFF. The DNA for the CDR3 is TGCAGCGTTGTAGGGGGAGGGGGAACCTACAATGAGCAGTTCTTC.

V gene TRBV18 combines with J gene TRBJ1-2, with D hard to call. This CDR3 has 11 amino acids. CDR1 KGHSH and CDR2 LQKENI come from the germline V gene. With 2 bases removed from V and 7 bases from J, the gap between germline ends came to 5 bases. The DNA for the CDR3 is TGTGCCAGCTCACCAAATAGTGGCTACACCTTC. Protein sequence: CASSPNSGYTF. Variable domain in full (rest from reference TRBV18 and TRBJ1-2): NAGVMQNPRHLVRRRGQEARLRCSPMKGHSHVYWYRQLPEEGLKFMVYLQKENIIDESGMPKERFSAEFPKEGPSILRIQQVVRGDSAAYFCASSPNSGYTFGSGTRLTVV.

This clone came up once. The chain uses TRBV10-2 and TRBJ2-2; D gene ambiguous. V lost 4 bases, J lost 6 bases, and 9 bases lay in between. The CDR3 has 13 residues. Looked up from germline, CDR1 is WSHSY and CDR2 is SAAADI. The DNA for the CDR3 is TGCGCCAGCAGTGTAGGAGTCCCCGGGGAGCTGTTTTTT. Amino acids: CASSVGVPGELFF.

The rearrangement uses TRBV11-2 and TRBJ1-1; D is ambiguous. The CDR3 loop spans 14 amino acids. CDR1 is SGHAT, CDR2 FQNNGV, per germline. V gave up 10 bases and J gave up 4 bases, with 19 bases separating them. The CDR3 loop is CATRPTSTGTEAFF. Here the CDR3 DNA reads TGTGCCACCCGACCCACGAGTACGGGCACTGAAGCTTTCTTT.

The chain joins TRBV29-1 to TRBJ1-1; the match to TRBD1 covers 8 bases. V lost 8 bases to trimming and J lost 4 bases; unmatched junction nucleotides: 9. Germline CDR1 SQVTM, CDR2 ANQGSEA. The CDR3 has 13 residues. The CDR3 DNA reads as TGCAGCTCAACGGGCGACAGGGGCACTGAAGCTTTCTTT. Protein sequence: CSSTGDRGTEAFF. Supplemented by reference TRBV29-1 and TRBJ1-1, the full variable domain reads SAVISQKPSRDICQRGTSLTIQCQVDSQVTMMFWYRQQPGQSLTLIATANQGSEATYESGFVIDKFPISRPNLTFSTLTVSNMSPEDSSIYLCSSTGDRGTEAFFGQGTRLTVV.

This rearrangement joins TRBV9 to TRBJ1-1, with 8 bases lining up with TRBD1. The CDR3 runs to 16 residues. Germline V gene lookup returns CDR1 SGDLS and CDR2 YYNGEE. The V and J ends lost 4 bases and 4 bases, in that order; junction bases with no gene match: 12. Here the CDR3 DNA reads TGTGCCAGCAGCACAACCCCGGGACAGGACGGCACTGAAGCTTTCTTT. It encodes CASSTTPGQDGTEAFF.

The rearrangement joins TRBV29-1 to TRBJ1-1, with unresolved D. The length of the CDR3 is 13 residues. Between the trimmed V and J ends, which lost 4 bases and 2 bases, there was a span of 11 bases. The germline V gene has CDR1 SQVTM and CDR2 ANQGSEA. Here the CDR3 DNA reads TGCAGCGTTGTCGGTCTGGGCAACACTGAAGCTTTCTTT. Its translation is CSVVGLGNTEAFF.

The DNA of the CDR3 is TGTGCCATCAGTGAGGGGCCCGGGGAGCTGTTTTTT. Protein: CAISEGPGELFF. V usage is TRBV10-3 and J usage is TRBJ2-2, with unresolved D. There are 12 residues in the CDR3. V lost 2 bases, J lost 6 bases, and 4 bases lay in between. Germline V gives CDR1 ENHRY, CDR2 SYGVKD.

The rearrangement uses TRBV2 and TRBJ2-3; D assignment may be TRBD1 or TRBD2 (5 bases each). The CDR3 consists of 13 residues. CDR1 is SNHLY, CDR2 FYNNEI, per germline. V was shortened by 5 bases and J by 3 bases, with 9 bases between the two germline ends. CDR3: CASSRWGTDTQYF. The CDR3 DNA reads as TGTGCCAGCAGTCGGTGGGGGACAGATACGCAGTATTTT.

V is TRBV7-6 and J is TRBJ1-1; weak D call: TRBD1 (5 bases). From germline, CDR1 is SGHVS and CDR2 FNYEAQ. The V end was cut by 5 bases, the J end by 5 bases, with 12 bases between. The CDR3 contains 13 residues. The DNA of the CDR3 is TGTGCCAGCAGCAAAGGGGTTGGTACTGAAGCTTTCTTT. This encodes CASSKGVGTEAFF.

The CDR3 spells CASSSAGTAYTEAFF. The CDR3 coding sequence is TGTGCCAGCAGCTCGGCGGGGACAGCCTACACTGAAGCTTTCTTT. V is TRBV5-8 and J is TRBJ1-1, with TRBD1 identical over 7 bases. Germline trimming cut 3 bases from V and 3 bases from J; bases unmatched to any gene: 8. The CDR3 spans 15 residues. Germline-derived CDR1 and CDR2 are SGHTS and YDEGEE.

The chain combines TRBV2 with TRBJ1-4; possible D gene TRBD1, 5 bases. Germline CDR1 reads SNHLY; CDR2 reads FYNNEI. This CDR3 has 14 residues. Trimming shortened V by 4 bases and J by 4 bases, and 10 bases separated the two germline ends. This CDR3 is CASSGTPHNEKLFF. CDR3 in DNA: TGTGCCAGCAGTGGGACACCCCATAATGAAAAACTGTTTTTT.

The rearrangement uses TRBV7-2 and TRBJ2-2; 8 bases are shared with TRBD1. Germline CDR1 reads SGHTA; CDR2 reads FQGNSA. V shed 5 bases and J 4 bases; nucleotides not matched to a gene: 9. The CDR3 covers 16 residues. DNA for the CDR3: TGTGCCAGCAGCAGAGACGGGACAGGACCCACCGGGGAGCTGTTTTTT. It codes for CASSRDGTGPTGELFF.

In DNA, the CDR3 is TGTGCCAGCAGCCGCGGGAATTCCTACGAGCAGTACTTC. This translates into CASSRGNSYEQYF. The genes are TRBV7-2 and TRBJ2-7; D might be TRBD2 (6 bases). Germline lookup yields CDR1 SGHTA and CDR2 FQGNSA. There are 13 residues in the CDR3. V shed 5 bases and J shed 1 base, with 9 bases lying between them.

The CDR3 here is CASSRVLTEYSNQPQHF. The CDR3 DNA is TGTGCCAGCAGTCGAGTCCTCACCGAGTATAGCAATCAGCCCCAGCATTTT. The chain carries TRBV2 and TRBJ1-5; D is uncertain. The CDR3 is 17 residues long. Germline CDR1 is SNHLY and CDR2 is FYNNEI. V was pared by 5 bases and J by 0 bases, with 17 bases between.

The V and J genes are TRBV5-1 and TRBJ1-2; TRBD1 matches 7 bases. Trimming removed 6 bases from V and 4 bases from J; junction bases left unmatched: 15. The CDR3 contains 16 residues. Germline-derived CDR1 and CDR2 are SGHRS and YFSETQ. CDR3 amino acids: CASTLGVGGAGYGYTF. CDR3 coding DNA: TGCGCCAGCACCCTGGGGGTAGGGGGCGCGGGCTATGGCTACACCTTC.

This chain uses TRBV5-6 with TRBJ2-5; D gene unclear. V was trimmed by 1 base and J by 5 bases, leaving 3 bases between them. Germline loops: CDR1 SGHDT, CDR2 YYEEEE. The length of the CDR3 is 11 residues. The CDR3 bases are TGTGCCAGCAGCTTGAGGGAGACCCAGTACTTC. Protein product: CASSLRETQYF.

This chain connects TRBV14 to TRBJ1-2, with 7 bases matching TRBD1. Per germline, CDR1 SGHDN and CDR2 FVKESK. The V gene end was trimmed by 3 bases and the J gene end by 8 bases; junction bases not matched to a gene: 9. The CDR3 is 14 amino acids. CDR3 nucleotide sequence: TGTGCCAGCAGCCATGAGACAGGGCTGGGGGGCTACACCTTC. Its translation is CASSHETGLGGYTF.

The CDR3 here is CASSPDRVAGELFF. The CDR3 DNA reads as TGTGCCAGCAGCCCGGACAGGGTGGCCGGGGAGCTGTTTTTT. This sequence joins TRBV7-7 and TRBJ2-2; 8 nucleotides match TRBD1. Per germline, CDR1 SSHAT and CDR2 FNYEAQ (reference sequence). J was trimmed by 6 bases and V by 5 bases; bases with no gene match: 5. The CDR3 runs to 14 residues.

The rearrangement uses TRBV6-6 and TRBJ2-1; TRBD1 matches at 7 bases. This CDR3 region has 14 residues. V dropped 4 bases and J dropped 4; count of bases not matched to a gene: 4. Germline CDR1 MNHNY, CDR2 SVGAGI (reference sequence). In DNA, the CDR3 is TGTGCCAGCAGTTCCGGACAGGAATACAATGAGCAGTTCTTC. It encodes CASSSGQEYNEQFF.

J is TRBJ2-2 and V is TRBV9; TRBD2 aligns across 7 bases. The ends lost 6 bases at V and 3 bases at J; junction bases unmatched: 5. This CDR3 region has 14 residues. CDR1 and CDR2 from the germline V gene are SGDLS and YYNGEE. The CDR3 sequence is CASTLRGYTGELFF. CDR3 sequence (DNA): TGTGCCAGCACCCTGCGGGGGTACACCGGGGAGCTGTTTTTT.

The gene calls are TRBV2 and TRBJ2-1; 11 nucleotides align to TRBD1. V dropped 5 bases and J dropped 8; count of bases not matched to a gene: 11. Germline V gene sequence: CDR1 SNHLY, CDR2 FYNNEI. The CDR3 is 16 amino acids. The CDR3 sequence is CASSLRPGQGGDEQFF. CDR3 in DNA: TGTGCCAGCAGTTTACGACCGGGACAGGGGGGAGATGAGCAGTTCTTC.

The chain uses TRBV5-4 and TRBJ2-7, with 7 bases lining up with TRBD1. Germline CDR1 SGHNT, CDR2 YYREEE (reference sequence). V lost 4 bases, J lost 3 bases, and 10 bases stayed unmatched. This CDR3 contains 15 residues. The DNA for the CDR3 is TGTGCCAGCAGCCAGTCCGGGACAGATTACTACGAGCAGTACTTC. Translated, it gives CASSQSGTDYYEQYF.

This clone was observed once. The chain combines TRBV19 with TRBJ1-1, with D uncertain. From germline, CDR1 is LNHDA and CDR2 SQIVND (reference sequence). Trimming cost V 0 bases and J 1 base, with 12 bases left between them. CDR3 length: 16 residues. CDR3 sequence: CASSIDGHGRNTEAFF. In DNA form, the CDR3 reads TGTGCCAGTAGTATAGATGGTCACGGCCGGAACACTGAAGCTTTCTTT.